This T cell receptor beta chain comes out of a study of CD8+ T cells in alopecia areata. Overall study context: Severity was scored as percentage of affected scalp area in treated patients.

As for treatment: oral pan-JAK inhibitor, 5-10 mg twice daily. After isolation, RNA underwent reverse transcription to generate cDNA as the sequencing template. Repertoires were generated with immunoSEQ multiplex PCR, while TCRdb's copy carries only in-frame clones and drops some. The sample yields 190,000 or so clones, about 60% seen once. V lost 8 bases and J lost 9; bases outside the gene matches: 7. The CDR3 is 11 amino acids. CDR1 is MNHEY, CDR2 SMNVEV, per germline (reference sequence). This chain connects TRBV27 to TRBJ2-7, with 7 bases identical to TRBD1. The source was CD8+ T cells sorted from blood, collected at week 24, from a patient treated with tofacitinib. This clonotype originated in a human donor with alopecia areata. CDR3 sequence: CASGATGLQYF. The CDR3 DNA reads TGTGCCAGCGGAGCGACAGGGCTGCAGTACTTC.